The sequence of this TCR beta chain was determined in a study of OX40 agonist ivuxolimab in advanced cancers. Study-level background: Ivuxolimab, an agonistic anti-OX40 (CD134) antibody, was given to patients. The study's findings and limits: Among the lowest peripheral clonal expansion occurred in 0.1-3.0 mg/kg partial responders.

As concerns this clone: Its target is unknown.

Here immunoSEQ multiplex PCR was the method, and the copy in TCRdb shows in-frame clones only, minus some. The sample carries around 66,000 clones, 91% recorded once. The ends lost 5 bases at V and 2 bases at J; junction bases unmatched: 4. CDR1 is MGHRA, CDR2 YSYEKL, per germline. This CDR3 comprises 14 residues. The chain joins TRBV4-1 to TRBJ2-7; 9 nucleotides align to TRBD1. This TCR was recovered from an adult with an advanced solid tumor such as melanoma, head and neck, liver or kidney cancer. Specimen: CD4+ or CD8+ T cells sorted from blood, collected in a trial of the OX40 agonist ivuxolimab. In nucleotides, the CDR3 is TGCGCCAGCAGCAGCCGGACAGGGGCCTACGAGCAGTACTTC. Its protein is CASSSRTGAYEQYF.